The rows below give T cell receptor beta chains drawn from one sample of a study of T cell repertoires in cytomegalovirus infection. TCRdb re-analysed the reads in MiXCR, keeping a single row per CDR3 protein. The sample has tens of thousands of distinct CDR3 sequences, around 3.8% seen once. Sequences were obtained from PBMCs. These receptors were taken from a human donor in good health (CMV status not recorded). Some clones in this sample may be carry-over from other donors' samples. The CDR3 runs from the conserved cysteine through the conserved F or W. D genes are given only for firm matches. For some rows the clone size is stated as once, few or many, or as a class when expanded; others skip it.

j_gene	len	v_gene	abundance	d_gene	CDR3nt	CDR3aa
TRBJ2-2	16	TRBV28	many	.	TGTGCCAGCACTAGGGGAAGCCTCGGGAACACCGGGGAGCTGTTTTTT	CASTRGSLGNTGELFF
TRBJ1-5	13	TRBV7-2	many	.	TGTGCCAGCAGTATGGATAGCAATCAGCCCCAGCATTTT	CASSMDSNQPQHF
TRBJ2-5	11	TRBV25-1	many	TRBD1	TGTGCCAGCGGCAGGGGGGAGACCCAGTACTTC	CASGRGETQYF
TRBJ2-3	13	TRBV11-2	many	.	TGTGCCAGCAGCACCTGGGCGAAAGATACGCAGTATTTT	CASSTWAKDTQYF
TRBJ1-4	14	TRBV7-2	.	.	TGTGCCAGCAGCTCCCAGGGTGGAGATGAAAAACTGTTTTTT	CASSSQGGDEKLFF
TRBJ2-5	15	TRBV7-9	many	.	TGTGCCAGCAGCTTATGGATTGGGGGAATGGAGACCCAGTACTTC	CASSLWIGGMETQYF
TRBJ1-2	17	TRBV7-8	many	.	TGTGCCAGCAGCTTAGACCCATCTACGGGCTCTGTAAACGGCTACACCTTC	CASSLDPSTGSVNGYTF
TRBJ2-7	12	TRBV7-2	many	.	TGTGCCAGCAGCTTTGGCCCGAGGGAGCAGTACTTC	CASSFGPREQYF
TRBJ2-7	12	TRBV12-3/TRBV12-4	many	TRBD1	TGTGCCAGCAGTTCAACAGGGGTGGAGCAGTACTTC	CASSSTGVEQYF
TRBJ2-7	14	TRBV6-2/TRBV6-3	many	TRBD1	TGTGCCAGCAGTTATCGGCAGGGGGCTTACGAGCAGTACTTC	CASSYRQGAYEQYF
TRBJ2-4	13	TRBV27	many	.	TGTGCCAGCAGTCCACAGGAGGGGGACATTCAGTACTTC	CASSPQEGDIQYF
TRBJ1-2	15	TRBV7-2	.	TRBD1	TGTGTCAGCAGCCTTGGGACAGCGAGGGACTATGGCTACACCTTC	CVSSLGTARDYGYTF
TRBJ2-1	15	TRBV28	many	TRBD2	TGTGCCAGCAGTCTAGCGGGAGGGGGACCCAATGAGCAGTTCTTC	CASSLAGGGPNEQFF
TRBJ2-1	12	TRBV18	few	.	TGTGCCAGCTCACCCTCTCGCAATGAGCAGTTCTTC	CASSPSRNEQFF
TRBJ2-1	13	TRBV2	many	TRBD2	TGTGCCAGCAGTCGCGGACTAGTCGATGAGCAGTTCTTC	CASSRGLVDEQFF
TRBJ1-2	16	TRBV7-2	many	.	TGTGCCAGCAGCTTAGGGGGGGGCATTTTTAACTATGGCTACACCTTC	CASSLGGGIFNYGYTF
TRBJ2-2	13	TRBV7-8	many	.	TGTGCCAGCACTGGCGGGGACACCGGGGAGCTGTTTTTT	CASTGGDTGELFF
TRBJ2-3	12	TRBV7-2	many	.	TGTGCCAGCAGTCCCCCCCTCGGTACGCAGTATTTT	CASSPPLGTQYF
TRBJ2-1	17	TRBV7-2	few	TRBD2	TGTGCCAGCAGCTCGGGACTAGCGGGGGGGGGGGGCAATGAGCAGTTCTTC	CASSSGLAGGGGNEQFF
TRBJ2-1	12	TRBV12-3/TRBV12-4	many	TRBD1	TGTGCCAGCAGTTCGGACAGGGTTGAGCAGTTCTTC	CASSSDRVEQFF
TRBJ2-1	15	TRBV19	many	TRBD1	TGTGCCAGTAGTCTCCGGGACAGCTCCTACAATGAGCAGTTCTTC	CASSLRDSSYNEQFF
TRBJ1-1	14	TRBV5-1	many	TRBD1	TGCGCCAGCAGCTTGGGACAGGGGACCACTGAAGCTTTCTTT	CASSLGQGTTEAFF
TRBJ2-2	16	TRBV11-2	many	.	TGTGCCAGCAGCTTAATTCGGGGGCCGGGCACCGGGGAGCTGTTTTTT	CASSLIRGPGTGELFF
TRBJ1-1	15	TRBV7-2	many	TRBD1	TGTGCCAGCAGCCCCCAGGACAGGGGGAGGACTGAAGCTTTCTTT	CASSPQDRGRTEAFF
TRBJ1-1	13	TRBV10-3	many	.	TGTGCCATCAGTGAGCAATCGAACACTGAAGCTTTCTTT	CAISEQSNTEAFF
TRBJ2-7	14	TRBV7-8	many	TRBD2	TGTGCCAGCAGCTTAAGTCTGGGAGCGGGGGAGCAGTACTTC	CASSLSLGAGEQYF
TRBJ2-5	18	TRBV6-2/TRBV6-3	many	TRBD2	TGTGCCAGCAGTTACAAAGGCCCGACTAGCGGATATCAAGAGACCCAGTACTTC	CASSYKGPTSGYQETQYF
TRBJ2-7	12	TRBV11-3	many	.	TGTGCCAGCAGCTATGACACCAACGAGCAGTACTTC	CASSYDTNEQYF
TRBJ1-2	13	TRBV12-3/TRBV12-4	many	.	TGTGCCAGCAGCACTGGACGCGAATATGGCTACACCTTC	CASSTGREYGYTF
TRBJ2-3	15	TRBV7-2	many	TRBD1	TGTGCCAGCAGCTCAGGGGACAGGGGAACAGATACGCAGTATTTT	CASSSGDRGTDTQYF
TRBJ2-1	16	TRBV12-3/TRBV12-4	many	TRBD2	TGTGCCAGCAGAGTATCCGGGACTAGCGGGAGTAATGAGCAGTTCTTC	CASRVSGTSGSNEQFF
TRBJ2-3	16	TRBV12-3/TRBV12-4	many	.	TGTGCCAGCAGTTTACTGGCAGGCATTCGGGCAGATACGCAGTATTTT	CASSLLAGIRADTQYF
TRBJ2-5	16	TRBV7-6	many	.	TGTGCCAGCAGCTTGCGGTTACCGGGGCGGGTGGAGACCCAGTACTTC	CASSLRLPGRVETQYF
TRBJ2-2	17	TRBV28	many	TRBD2	TGTGCCAGCAGTTTATGGGGACTAGCGGGAGGTCCCGGGGAGCTGTTTTTT	CASSLWGLAGGPGELFF
TRBJ2-7	13	TRBV28	many	.	TGTGCCAGCCGAAAACAGGGTCTGGGCGAGCAGTACTTC	CASRKQGLGEQYF
TRBJ2-5	15	TRBV7-2	many	.	TGTGCCAGCAGCTTAGAGGCGGGAAAAGGGGGTACCCAGTACTTC	CASSLEAGKGGTQYF
TRBJ1-2	13	TRBV29-1	many	.	TGCAGCGTTTCGAGGCCTGACTCTAGTGGCTACACCTTC	CSVSRPDSSGYTF
TRBJ2-1	14	TRBV4-1	many	TRBD2	TGCGCCAGCAGCCAAGTGACAACTAGCGGTGAGCAGTTCTTC	CASSQVTTSGEQFF
TRBJ2-1	14	TRBV7-9	many	.	TGTGCCAGCAGCTGGGACCTTATTGCCCATGAGCAGTTCTTC	CASSWDLIAHEQFF
TRBJ2-5	14	TRBV28	many	TRBD2	TGTGCCAGCAACCGCGGGGGGATCCAAGAGACCCAGTACTTC	CASNRGGIQETQYF
TRBJ1-1	13	TRBV7-3	many	.	TGTGCCAGCAGCAAAGATATGAACACTGAAGCTTTCTTT	CASSKDMNTEAFF
TRBJ2-7	16	TRBV7-2	many	TRBD2	TGTGCCAGCAGCACCCATAGCGGGAGCCATCCGCGGGAGCAGTACTTC	CASSTHSGSHPREQYF
TRBJ2-7	15	TRBV7-2	many	.	TGTGCCAGCAGCTTAGTACAGGTTTCTAGCTACGAGCAGTACTTC	CASSLVQVSSYEQYF
TRBJ1-5	14	TRBV19	many	.	TGTGCCAGTTCCCTCGACAGACCCAATCAGCCCCAGCATTTT	CASSLDRPNQPQHF
TRBJ1-1	16	TRBV7-8	many	TRBD1	TGTGCCAGCAGCTTAGCAGTTGCGGGACAGGGTGTCTCGGCTTTCTTT	CASSLAVAGQGVSAFF
TRBJ1-1	12	TRBV20-1	many	.	TGCAGTGCTAGAGTCCAGGGCACTGAAGCTTTCTTT	CSARVQGTEAFF
TRBJ1-1	14	TRBV7-2	many	TRBD1	TGTGCCAGCAGCCTACAGGGGGGTCGCACTGAAGCTTTCTTT	CASSLQGGRTEAFF
TRBJ1-2	15	TRBV5-6	few	.	TGTGCCAGCAGCCCAGGTCGACAGGCTTTCTATGGCTACACCTTC	CASSPGRQAFYGYTF
TRBJ1-1	14	TRBV7-8	many	TRBD1	TGTGCCAGCAGCTTAAGGACAGGGGGCGGTGAAGCTTTCTTT	CASSLRTGGGEAFF
TRBJ1-1	15	TRBV7-2	.	TRBD1	TGTGCCAGCAGCCTGGGACAGGGAAAGAACACTGAAGCTTTCTTT	CASSLGQGKNTEAFF
TRBJ1-3	15	TRBV4-1	few	TRBD1	TGCGCCAGCAGCCGCCAGACAGGGCTTGGAAACACCATATATTTT	CASSRQTGLGNTIYF
TRBJ1-5	16	TRBV7-2	many	TRBD1	TGTGCCAGCAGAGCAATCGGGACAGGCAAGAATCAGCCCCAGCATTTT	CASRAIGTGKNQPQHF
TRBJ1-1	14	TRBV7-2	many	.	TGTGCCAGCAGCTTACTGTGGGTCAACACTGAAGCTTTCTTT	CASSLLWVNTEAFF
TRBJ2-7	16	TRBV28	many	TRBD2	TGTGCCAGCAGTTCCGCCAGTGGGCGGGAGCTCTACGAGCAGTACTTC	CASSSASGRELYEQYF
TRBJ1-6	14	TRBV9	few	.	TGTGCCAGCAGCGCCGGGACCCATAATTCACCCCTCCACTTT	CASSAGTHNSPLHF